Each of the 5 T cell receptor beta chains below was sequenced from the same sample in a study of T cell responses to AZD1222 COVID-19 vaccine. TCRdb's table, derived via immunoSEQ multiplex PCR, lists solely in-frame clones and lacks some. There are some 120,000 clones in the sample; roughly 90% occur only once, and 4.2% lies in the top ten. Material: peripheral blood, obtained on day 0 of AZD1222 vaccination. The receptors originated from an adult in good health.

This clone was counted many times. This chain links TRBV7-3 with TRBJ2-1, with a possible D match to TRBD2 (6 bases). This CDR3 has 16 amino acids. CDR1 is SGHTA, CDR2 FQGTGA, per germline. Trimming left V 5 bases short and J 4 bases short, with 18 bases between. CDR3 protein: CASSPTLGGGYNEQFF. The CDR3, as DNA: TGTGCCAGCAGCCCTACCCTGGGGGGAGGATACAATGAGCAGTTCTTC.

The chain recombines TRBV9 with TRBJ1-2; TRBD1 agrees at 7 bases. J lost 8 bases, V lost 0 bases, and 7 bases had no gene match. The germline V gene encodes CDR1 SGDLS and CDR2 YYNGEE. The CDR3 covers 14 residues. CDR3 in amino acids: CASSVEAGGAGYTF. For the CDR3, the DNA is TGTGCCAGCAGCGTAGAGGCAGGGGGTGCGGGCTACACCTTC.

The chain couples TRBV6-5 to TRBJ2-7; D ambiguous. Per germline, CDR1 MNHEY and CDR2 SVGAGI. The CDR3 totals 11 residues. The V end lost 11 bases, the J end lost 4 bases, and 12 bases lay between the germline ends. The CDR3 nucleotides are TGTGCCGGCGCCGAGAATTACGAGCAGTACTTC. Encoded protein: CAGAENYEQYF.

This clone has just one count. The rearrangement uses TRBV11-1 and TRBJ1-2, with 10 bases identical to TRBD1. This CDR3 spans 15 amino acids. J was trimmed by 7 bases and V by 5 bases; bases with no gene match: 10. Germline V gives CDR1 SGHAT, CDR2 FQDESV (reference sequence). For the CDR3, the DNA is TGTGCCAGCAGCCCCCCCGGACAGGGGGGAGGTGGCTACACCTTC. Its translation: CASSPPGQGGGGYTF.

The gene calls are TRBV5-1 and TRBJ2-1, with TRBD2 matching over 8 bases. Germline V gives CDR1 SGHRS, CDR2 YFSETQ. This CDR3 is built from 16 residues. J lost 5 bases, V lost 1 base, and 8 bases had no gene match. The CDR3 DNA follows: TGCGCCAGCAGCTTGTTCGGTAGCGGGATGGACAATGAGCAGTTCTTC. Residues: CASSLFGSGMDNEQFF. The entire variable domain, with the rest obtained from reference TRBV5-1 and TRBJ2-1, is as follows: KAGVTQTPRYLIKTRGQQVTLSCSPISGHRSVSWYQQTPGQGLQFLFEYFSETQRNKGNFPGRFSGRQFSNSRSEMNVSTLELGDSALYLCASSLFGSGMDNEQFFGPGTRLTVL.